The source of this TCR beta chain is a study of STAT5B mutations in CD4+ large granular lymphocyte leukemia. Profiled with immunoSEQ multiplex PCR; TCRdb holds only in-frame clones, not every one. This repertoire shows some 30,000 clones, about two thirds found once; its top ten account for 1.5% to 2%. The germline V gene has CDR1 MNHEY and CDR2 SMNVEV (reference sequence). Unmatched junction bases numbered 6, after V lost 3 bases and J lost 3 bases. The CDR3 has 15 amino acids. About this clone: Its antigen is undetermined.

Study findings and constraints: Main leukemic clonotypes were patient-specific, but around 25% appeared at low frequency elsewhere.

The sequence came from a human donor in good health. Sample: CD4+ T cells from blood buffy coats. V and J are TRBV27 and TRBJ2-3; 7 bases are shared with TRBD2. For the CDR3, the DNA is TGTGCCAGCAGTTTTGGGTCTAGCGGTACAGATACGCAGTATTTT. It translates to CASSFGSSGTDTQYF.